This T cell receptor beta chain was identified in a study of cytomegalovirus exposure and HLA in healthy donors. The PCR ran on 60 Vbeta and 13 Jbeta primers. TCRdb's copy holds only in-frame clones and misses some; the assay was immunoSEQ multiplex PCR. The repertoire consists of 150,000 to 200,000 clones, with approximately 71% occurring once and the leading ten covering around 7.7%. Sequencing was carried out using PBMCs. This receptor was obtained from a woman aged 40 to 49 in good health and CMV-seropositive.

This chain's CDR3 is CASSHPRDYIETQYF. In DNA form, the CDR3 reads TGTGCCAGTAGCCACCCCCGGGACTACATTGAGACCCAGTACTTC. This chain links TRBV19 with TRBJ2-5, with 7 bases matching TRBD2. Trimming took 6 bases from V and 5 from J; bases not matched to a gene: 12. Per germline, CDR1 LNHDA and CDR2 SQIVND (reference sequence). This CDR3 spans 15 amino acids.